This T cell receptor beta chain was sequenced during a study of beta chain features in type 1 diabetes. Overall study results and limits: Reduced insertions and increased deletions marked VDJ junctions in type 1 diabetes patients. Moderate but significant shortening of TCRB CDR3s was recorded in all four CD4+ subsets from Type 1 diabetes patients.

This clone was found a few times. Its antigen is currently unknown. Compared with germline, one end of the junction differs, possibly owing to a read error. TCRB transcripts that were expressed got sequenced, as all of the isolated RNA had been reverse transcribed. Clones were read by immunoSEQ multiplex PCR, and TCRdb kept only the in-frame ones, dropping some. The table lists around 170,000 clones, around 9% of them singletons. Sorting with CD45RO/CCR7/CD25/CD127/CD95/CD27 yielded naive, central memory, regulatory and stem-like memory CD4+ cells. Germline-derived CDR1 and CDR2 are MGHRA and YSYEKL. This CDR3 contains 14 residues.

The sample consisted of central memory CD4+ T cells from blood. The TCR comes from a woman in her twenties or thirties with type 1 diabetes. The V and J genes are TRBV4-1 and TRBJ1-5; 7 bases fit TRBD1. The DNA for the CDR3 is TGTGCCAGCAGCCAAGACAGGGAATATCAGCCCCAGCATTTT. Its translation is CASSQDREYQPQHF.